The present TCR beta chain was sequenced within a study of monozygotic twins with inflammatory bowel disease. cDNA encoding TCRalpha and TCRbeta underwent two nested PCRs of roughly 15 and 9 cycles, each of which was followed by bead purification. One entry per CDR3 protein, without DNA, is what TCRdb gives after re-calling the 5' RACE reads. This sample's clone table lists approximately 330,000 distinct CDR3 sequences. Points on this clonotype: Antigen unknown.

Findings and limits, study-wide: Variability may have been added to patient repertoires by differing immunosuppressive treatments.

CDR3 length: 17 residues. CDR1 is MNHNS and CDR2 is SASEGT in the germline V gene. This receptor was obtained from a human donor with ulcerative colitis or Crohn's disease, or a healthy co-twin of an affected twin (not recorded which). The J gene is TRBJ1-2, the V gene TRBV6-1. The sequencing input was blood. The CDR3 loop reads CASSEASWEVQLGGYTF.